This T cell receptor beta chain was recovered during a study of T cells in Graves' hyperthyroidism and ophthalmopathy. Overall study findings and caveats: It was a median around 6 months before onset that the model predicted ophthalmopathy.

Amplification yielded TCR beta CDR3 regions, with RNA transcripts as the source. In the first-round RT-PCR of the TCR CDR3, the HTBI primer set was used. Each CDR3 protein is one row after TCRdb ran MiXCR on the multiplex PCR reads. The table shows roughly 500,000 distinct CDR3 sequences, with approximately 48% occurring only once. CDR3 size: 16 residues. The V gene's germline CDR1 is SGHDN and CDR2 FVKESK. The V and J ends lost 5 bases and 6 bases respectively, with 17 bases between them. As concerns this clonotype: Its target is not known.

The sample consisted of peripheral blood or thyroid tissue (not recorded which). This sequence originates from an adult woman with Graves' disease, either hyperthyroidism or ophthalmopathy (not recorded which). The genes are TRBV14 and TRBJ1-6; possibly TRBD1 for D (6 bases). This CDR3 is CASSSTGGGTNSPLHF. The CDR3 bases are TGTGCCAGCAGCTCCACGGGGGGCGGAACTAATTCACCCCTCCACTTT. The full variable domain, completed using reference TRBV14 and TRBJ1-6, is EAGVTQFPSHSVIEKGQTVTLRCDPISGHDNLYWYRRVMGKEIKFLLHFVKESKQDESGMPNNRFLAERTGGTYSTLKVQPAELEDSGVYFCASSSTGGGTNSPLHFGNGTRLTVT.